Following are 4 T cell receptor beta chains from one sample sequenced in a study of cytomegalovirus exposure and HLA in healthy donors. Primers: 60 Vbeta forward and 13 Jbeta reverse. Assay: immunoSEQ multiplex PCR; the TCRdb copy retains only in-frame clones and omits some. The data show 65,000 to 95,000 clones, and the top ten clones hold roughly 5%. The specimen sequenced was PBMCs. Receptors originate from a man aged 30-40 years in good health and CMV-seronegative.

Details on this clone: Other DNA sequences within the sample encode an identical CDR3. The chain's CDR3 is CASSPNSNTGELFF. Written as DNA, the CDR3 is TGTGCCAGCTCACCTAACTCCAACACCGGGGAGCTGTTTTTT. The chain links TRBV18 to TRBJ2-2; D not certain. The CDR3 sequence is 14 residues long. Deletions cut 3 bases from V and 2 bases from J, with 7 bases between. In germline, CDR1 is KGHSH, CDR2 LQKENI.

The chain carries TRBV2 and TRBJ1-1; D gene ambiguous. Germline V lookup: CDR1 SNHLY, CDR2 FYNNEI. The CDR3 is 14 amino acids. V was pared by 3 bases and J by 0 bases, with 8 bases between. The CDR3 here is CASSEYSMNTEAFF. As DNA, the CDR3 is TGTGCCAGCAGTGAGTACAGTATGAACACTGAAGCTTTCTTT.

The chain is built from TRBV2 and TRBJ2-3; 7 bases are a match to TRBD2. Germline V gene lookup returns CDR1 SNHLY and CDR2 FYNNEI. V was pared by 6 bases and J by 2 bases, with 8 bases of the junction left unmatched. The CDR3 extends over 15 amino acids. This chain's CDR3 is CASSGGSYPTDTQYF. In DNA form, the CDR3 reads TGTGCCAGCAGCGGGGGGAGCTACCCCACAGATACGCAGTATTTT.

The V call is TRBV5-1, the J call TRBJ1-2; D is unclear. This CDR3 has 14 residues. CDR1 SGHRS and CDR2 YFSETQ come from the germline V gene. V lost 0 bases, J lost 1 base, and 7 bases lay in between. The CDR3 protein is CASSLGHLNYGYTF. CDR3 sequence (DNA): TGCGCCAGCAGCTTGGGACATCTTAACTATGGCTACACCTTC. Together with reference TRBV5-1 and TRBJ1-2, the CDR3 gives the full variable domain: KAGVTQTPRYLIKTRGQQVTLSCSPISGHRSVSWYQQTPGQGLQFLFEYFSETQRNKGNFPGRFSGRQFSNSRSEMNVSTLELGDSALYLCASSLGHLNYGYTFGSGTRLTVV.